The 5 T cell receptor beta chains in this list originate from one sample, sequenced in a study of spatial heterogeneity in lung cancer. The study's findings and limits: Mutation counts in tumors were tracked by counts of expanded intratumoral alpha and beta TCRs.

TCRdb re-called the 5' RACE reads through MiXCR, storing one row per CDR3 protein. The table lists under 15,000 distinct CDR3 sequences, 5% to 6% of them singletons. These receptors are not linked to any known antigen. The sample's time point: sample taken at primary tumor resection. Sequencing used lung tumor tissue, obtained at surgery. These receptors all come from a female donor with early-stage non-small cell lung cancer.

Ten or more counts support this clonotype. The CDR3 protein is CASSLGQAAGNEQYF. In DNA, the CDR3 is TGTGCCAGCAGCCTGGGACAGGCCGCCGGGAACGAGCAGTACTTC. The chain recombines TRBV7-9 with TRBJ2-7, with 8 bases lining up with TRBD1. Germline V CDR1 and CDR2: SEHNR, FQNEAQ (reference sequence). The CDR3 extends over 15 amino acids. With 5 bases clipped from V and 5 bases from J, the junction kept 11 bases outside the gene matches.

There are many counts of this clonotype. The gene calls are TRBV12-3 or TRBV12-4 and TRBJ2-7; a weak D match, TRBD2 (5 bases). Trimming shortened V by 5 bases and J by 3 bases, and 11 bases separated the two germline ends. The CDR3 has 13 amino acids. As DNA, the CDR3 is TGTGCCAGCAGTCCCCGGGGAGTCTACGAGCAGTACTTC. It encodes CASSPRGVYEQYF.

This clonotype was detected ten times or more. This rearrangement joins TRBV5-6 to TRBJ2-7; 13 nucleotides match TRBD2. The trim removed 4 bases at V and 0 bases at J, leaving 10 bases unmatched. The germline CDR1 and CDR2 sequences are SGHDT and YYEEEE. The CDR3 is 18 amino acids. For the CDR3, the DNA is TGTGCCAGCAGCCCAGCAAATGGACTAGCGGGGGCCTCCTACGAGCAGTACTTC. Protein sequence: CASSPANGLAGASYEQYF.

This clonotype occurred many times. The J gene is TRBJ2-2, the V gene TRBV12-3 or TRBV12-4, with 11 bases that match TRBD2. The length of the CDR3 is 17 residues. The V segment lost 5 bases and the J segment 5 bases; nucleotides outside the gene matches: 10. The CDR3 DNA follows: TGTGCCAGCAGTCACCTTAGCGGGGGGGTTCGGACCGGGGAGCTGTTTTTT. It is translated as CASSHLSGGVRTGELFF.

The chain employs TRBV20-1 and TRBJ2-3; no clear D gene. Between the trimmed V and J ends, which lost 0 bases and 4 bases, there was a span of 5 bases. CDR3 length equals 12 residues. Germline assignment: CDR1 DFQATT and CDR2 SNEGSKA (reference sequence). The CDR3 region is CSARDLADTQYF. CDR3 nucleotide sequence: TGCAGTGCTAGAGATCTGGCAGATACGCAGTATTTT.